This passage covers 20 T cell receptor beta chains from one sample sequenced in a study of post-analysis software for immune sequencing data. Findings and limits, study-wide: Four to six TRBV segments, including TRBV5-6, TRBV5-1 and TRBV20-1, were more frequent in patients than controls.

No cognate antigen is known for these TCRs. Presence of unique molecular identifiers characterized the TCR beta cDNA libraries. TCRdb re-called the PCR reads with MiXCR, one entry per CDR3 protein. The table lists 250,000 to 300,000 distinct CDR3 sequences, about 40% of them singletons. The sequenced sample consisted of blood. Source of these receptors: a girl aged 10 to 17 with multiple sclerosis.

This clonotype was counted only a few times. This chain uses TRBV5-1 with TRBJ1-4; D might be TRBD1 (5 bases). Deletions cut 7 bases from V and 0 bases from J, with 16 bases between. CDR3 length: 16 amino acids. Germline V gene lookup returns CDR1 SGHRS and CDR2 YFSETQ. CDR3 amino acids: CASRSRQSATNEKLFF. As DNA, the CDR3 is TGCGCCAGCCGCAGCCGACAGTCTGCAACTAATGAAAAACTGTTTTTT.

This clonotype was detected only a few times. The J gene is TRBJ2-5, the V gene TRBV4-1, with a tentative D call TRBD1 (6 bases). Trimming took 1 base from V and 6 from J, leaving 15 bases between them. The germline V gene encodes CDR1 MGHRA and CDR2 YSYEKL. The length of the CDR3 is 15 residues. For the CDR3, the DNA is TGCGCCAGCAGCCAAGTTGGGGGCTTAGGGAAGACCCAGTACTTC. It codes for CASSQVGGLGKTQYF.

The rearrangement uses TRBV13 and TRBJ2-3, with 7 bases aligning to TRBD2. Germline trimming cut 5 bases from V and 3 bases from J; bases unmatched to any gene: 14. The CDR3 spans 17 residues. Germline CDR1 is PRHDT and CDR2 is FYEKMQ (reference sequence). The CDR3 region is CASSRRGGGRGTDTQYF. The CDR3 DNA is TGTGCCAGCAGCCGACGAGGAGGTGGGAGGGGTACAGATACGCAGTATTTT.

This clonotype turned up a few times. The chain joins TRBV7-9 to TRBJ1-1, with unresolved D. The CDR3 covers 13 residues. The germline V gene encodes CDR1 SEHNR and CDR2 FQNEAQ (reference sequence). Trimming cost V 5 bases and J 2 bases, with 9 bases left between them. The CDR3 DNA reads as TGTGCCAGCAGCCGTGATCCCAACACTGAAGCTTTCTTT. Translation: CASSRDPNTEAFF.

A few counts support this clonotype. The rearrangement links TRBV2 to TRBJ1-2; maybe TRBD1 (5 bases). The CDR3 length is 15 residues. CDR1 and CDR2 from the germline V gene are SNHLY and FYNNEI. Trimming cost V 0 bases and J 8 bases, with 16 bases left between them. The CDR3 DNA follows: TGTGCCAGCAGTGAAGCCCTTTTCGGGGGTGGCGGCTACACCTTC. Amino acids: CASSEALFGGGGYTF. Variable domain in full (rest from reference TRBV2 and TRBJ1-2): EPEVTQTPSHQVTQMGQEVILRCVPISNHLYFYWYRQILGQKVEFLVSFYNNEISEKSEIFDDQFSVERPDGSNFTLKIRSTKLEDSAMYFCASSEALFGGGGYTFGSGTRLTVV.

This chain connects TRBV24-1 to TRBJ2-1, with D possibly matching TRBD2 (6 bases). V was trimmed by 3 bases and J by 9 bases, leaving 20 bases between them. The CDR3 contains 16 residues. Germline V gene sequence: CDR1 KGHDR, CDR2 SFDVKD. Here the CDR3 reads CATSDVGGGGDLEQFF. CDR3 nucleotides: TGTGCCACCAGTGATGTCGGGGGTGGGGGTGATCTTGAGCAGTTCTTC.

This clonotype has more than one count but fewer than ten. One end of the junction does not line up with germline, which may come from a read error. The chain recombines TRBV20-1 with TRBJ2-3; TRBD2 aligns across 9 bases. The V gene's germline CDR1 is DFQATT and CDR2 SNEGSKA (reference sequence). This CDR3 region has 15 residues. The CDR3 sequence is CSARGAGGLADTQYF. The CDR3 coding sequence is TGCAGTGCCAGAGGGGCGGGGGGGCTCGCAGATACGCAGTATTTT.

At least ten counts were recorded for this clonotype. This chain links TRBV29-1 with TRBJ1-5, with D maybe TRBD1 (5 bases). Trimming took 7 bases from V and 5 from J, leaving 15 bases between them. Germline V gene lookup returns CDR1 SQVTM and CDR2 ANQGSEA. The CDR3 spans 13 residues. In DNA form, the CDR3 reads TGCAGCGCCGGGGGGTTGGGGGATCAGCCCCAGCATTTT. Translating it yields CSAGGLGDQPQHF.

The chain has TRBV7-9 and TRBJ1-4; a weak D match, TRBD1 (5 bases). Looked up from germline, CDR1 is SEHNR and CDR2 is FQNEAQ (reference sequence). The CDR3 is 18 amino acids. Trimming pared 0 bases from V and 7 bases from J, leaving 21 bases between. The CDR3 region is CASSLAQGIRLTGEKLFF. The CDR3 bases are TGTGCCAGCAGCTTAGCTCAGGGAATCAGACTAACTGGTGAAAAACTGTTTTTT.

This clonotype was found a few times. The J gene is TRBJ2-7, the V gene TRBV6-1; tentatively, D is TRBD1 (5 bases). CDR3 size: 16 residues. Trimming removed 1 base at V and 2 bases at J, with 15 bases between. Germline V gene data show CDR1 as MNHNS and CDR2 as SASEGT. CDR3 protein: CASSEVGVVRTYEQYF. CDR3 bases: TGTGCCAGCAGTGAAGTAGGGGTGGTTCGCACCTACGAGCAGTACTTC.

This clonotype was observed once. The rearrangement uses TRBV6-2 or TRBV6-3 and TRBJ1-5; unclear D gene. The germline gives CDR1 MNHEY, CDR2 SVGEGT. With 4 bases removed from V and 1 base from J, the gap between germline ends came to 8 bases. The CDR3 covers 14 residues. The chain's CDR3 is CASSSIGSNQPQHF. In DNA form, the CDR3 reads TGTGCCAGCAGTTCCATAGGGAGCAATCAGCCCCAGCATTTT.

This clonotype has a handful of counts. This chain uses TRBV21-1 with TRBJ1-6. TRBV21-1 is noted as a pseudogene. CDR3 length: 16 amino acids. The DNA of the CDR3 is TGTGCCAGCAGACCTCCAAGCCCACCTTTGGGTTCACCCCTCCACTTT. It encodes CASRPPSPPLGSPLHF.

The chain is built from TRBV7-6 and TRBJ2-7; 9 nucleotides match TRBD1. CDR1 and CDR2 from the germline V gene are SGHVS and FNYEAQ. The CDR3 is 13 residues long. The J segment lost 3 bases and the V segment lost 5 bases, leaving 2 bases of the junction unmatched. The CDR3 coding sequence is TGTGCCAGCAGCCAGACAGGGGGCTACGAGCAGTACTTC. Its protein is CASSQTGGYEQYF.

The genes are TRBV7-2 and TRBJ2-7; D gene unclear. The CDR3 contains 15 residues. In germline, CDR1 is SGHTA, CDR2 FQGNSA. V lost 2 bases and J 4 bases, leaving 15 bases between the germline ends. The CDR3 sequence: CASSLSAGALYEQYF. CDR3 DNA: TGTGCCAGCAGCTTAAGTGCAGGAGCGCTTTACGAGCAGTACTTC.

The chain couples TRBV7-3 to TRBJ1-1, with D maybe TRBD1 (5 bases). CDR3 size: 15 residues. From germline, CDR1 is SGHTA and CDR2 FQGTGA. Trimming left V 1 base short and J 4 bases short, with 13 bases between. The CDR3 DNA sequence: TGTGCCAGCAGCTTAAGGTCAGGGATGAGCACTGAAGCTTTCTTT. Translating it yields CASSLRSGMSTEAFF.

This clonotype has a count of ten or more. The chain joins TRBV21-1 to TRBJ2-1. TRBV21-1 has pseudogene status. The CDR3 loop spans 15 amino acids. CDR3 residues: CASCLYGRSYNEQFF. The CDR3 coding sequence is TGTGCCAGCTGTTTATACGGGAGATCTTACAATGAGCAGTTCTTC.

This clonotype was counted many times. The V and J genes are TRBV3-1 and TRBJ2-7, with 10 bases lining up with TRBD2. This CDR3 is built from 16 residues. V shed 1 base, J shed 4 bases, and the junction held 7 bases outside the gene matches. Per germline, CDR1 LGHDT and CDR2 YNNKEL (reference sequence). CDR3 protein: CASSQGGLAAKYEQYF. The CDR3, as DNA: TGTGCCAGCAGCCAAGGTGGACTAGCGGCGAAGTACGAGCAGTACTTC.

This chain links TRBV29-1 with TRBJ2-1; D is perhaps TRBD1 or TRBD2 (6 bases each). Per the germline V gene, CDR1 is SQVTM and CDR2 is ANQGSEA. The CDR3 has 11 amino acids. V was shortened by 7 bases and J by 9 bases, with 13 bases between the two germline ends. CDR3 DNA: TGCAGCGCCGAGGGGGGCGGTGAGCAGTTCTTC. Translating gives CSAEGGGEQFF.

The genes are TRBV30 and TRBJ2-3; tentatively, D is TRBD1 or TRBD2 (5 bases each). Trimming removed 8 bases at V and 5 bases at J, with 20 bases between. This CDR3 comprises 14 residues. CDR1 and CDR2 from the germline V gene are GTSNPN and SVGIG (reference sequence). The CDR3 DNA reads TGTGCCAGCACCGGGACCGGGGTCTTAGATACGCAGTATTTT. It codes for CASTGTGVLDTQYF.

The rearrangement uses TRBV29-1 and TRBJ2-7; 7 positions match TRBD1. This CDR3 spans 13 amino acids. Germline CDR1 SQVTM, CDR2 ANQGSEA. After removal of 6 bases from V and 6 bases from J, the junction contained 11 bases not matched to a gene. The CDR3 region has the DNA TGCAGCGTGACCGGGACAGCTTTTGCCGAGCAGTACTTC. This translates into CSVTGTAFAEQYF.